Below, one T cell receptor (beta chain) is given with its context. Its antigen is not identified. V dropped 5 bases and J dropped 2; count of bases not matched to a gene: 7. Germline values: CDR1 GTSNPN, CDR2 SVGIG (reference sequence). The CDR3 has 15 residues. This sample was taken from a study of cytomegalovirus exposure and HLA in healthy donors. Healthy bone marrow donors supplied every sample. Study-wide results and limits: As a later analysis revealed, the rate of TCR association differed by HLA locus, with DRB1 most and HLA-C fewest.

In the PCR, 60 Vbeta and 13 Jbeta primers were used. Data came from immunoSEQ multiplex PCR; TCRdb stores just in-frame clones and leaves some out. The sample shows 160,000 or so clones, about 77% of them seen only once. This chain connects TRBV30 to TRBJ2-3; 10 bases agree with TRBD2. The sequenced material came from PBMCs. The source of this sequence is a man under 40 in good health and CMV-seronegative. In nucleotides, the CDR3 is TGTGCCTGGTCGAGCGGGGGGGCCACCACAGATACGCAGTATTTT. Residues: CAWSSGGATTDTQYF. The full variable domain, in which reference TRBV30 and TRBJ2-3 provide the parts outside the CDR3, is SQTIHQWPATLVQPVGSPLSLECTVEGTSNPNLYWYRQAAGRGLQLLFYSVGIGQISSEVPQNLSASRPQDRQFILSSKKLLLSDSGFYLCAWSSGGATTDTQYFGPGTRLTVL.